The next 7 T cell receptor beta chains were all read from a single sample in a study of T cell responses to AZD1222 COVID-19 vaccine (dated by TCRdb to about 2021). Interpreted using the paper, the time point label stands for: about 28 days (+/-7) after the second vaccine dose. The protocol used for the library was the immunoSEQ multiplex PCR assay. What TCRdb holds here is the immuneACCESS table cut down to in-frame rearrangements. Part of the clones is not present; checked against another copy, under half of the missing clones reflect an unresolved V gene, and the others are unexplained. Here the sample has 70,000 or so clones; roughly 80% occur a single time. In total, the top ten clones hold nearly 25% of the sample. The sample was peripheral blood, taken 28 days after the second AZD1222 dose. The receptors originated from an adult who received the AZD1222 COVID-19 vaccine.

This clone has more than one count but fewer than ten. The J gene is TRBJ2-7, the V gene TRBV20-1; D unclear. The V and J ends lost 4 bases and 6 bases respectively, with 10 bases between them. This CDR3 contains 11 residues. Germline CDR1 and CDR2: DFQATT and SNEGSKA (reference sequence). The CDR3 DNA reads as TGCAGTGCTACCCGTGTGGGCGAGCAGTACTTC. It translates to CSATRVGEQYF.

The rearrangement links TRBV5-1 to TRBJ1-2; no clear D. Germline lookup yields CDR1 SGHRS and CDR2 YFSETQ. This CDR3 has 12 residues. V was cut by 0 bases and J by 6 bases, with 6 bases left in between. In nucleotides, the CDR3 is TGCGCCAGCAGCTTGGGCCAGAATGGCTACACCTTC. Its protein is CASSLGQNGYTF.

The chain carries TRBV12-3 or TRBV12-4 and TRBJ2-2; D is perhaps TRBD1 (6 bases). With 6 bases removed from V and 10 bases from J, the gap between germline ends came to 15 bases. The CDR3 runs 13 residues. The CDR3 nucleotides are TGTGCCAGCAGGGGGGCGGGTAGGGCGGAGCTGTTTTTT. Its protein product is CASRGAGRAELFF.

This clone was picked up one time. The chain joins TRBV9 to TRBJ2-3; TRBD2 agrees at 11 bases. The V gene's germline CDR1 is SGDLS and CDR2 YYNGEE. The V segment lost 0 bases and the J segment 3 bases; nucleotides outside the gene matches: 0. This CDR3 has 15 amino acids. The CDR3 protein is CASSVGLAGTDTQYF. As DNA, the CDR3 is TGTGCCAGCAGCGTAGGACTAGCGGGGACAGATACGCAGTATTTT.

This chain connects TRBV6-1 to TRBJ2-3; no reliable D call. The CDR3 is made up of 12 amino acids. Germline V lookup: CDR1 MNHNS, CDR2 SASEGT. Trimming pared 1 base from V and 2 bases from J, leaving 1 base between. The CDR3 reads CASSEVTDTQYF. In DNA, the CDR3 is TGTGCCAGCAGTGAAGTCACAGATACGCAGTATTTT.

This clone turned up a few times. V usage is TRBV18 and J usage is TRBJ1-2, with D uncertain. The CDR3 extends over 15 amino acids. The germline CDR1 and CDR2 sequences are KGHSH and LQKENI. The germline V and J ends were trimmed by 0 bases and 8 bases, with 16 bases remaining between them. The CDR3 here is CASSPPEEGLSGYTF. CDR3 in DNA: TGTGCCAGCTCACCACCGGAGGAGGGATTGAGCGGCTACACCTTC.

V and J are TRBV3-1 (or the pseudogene TRBV3-2) and TRBJ2-5; 7 bases map to TRBD1. From germline, CDR1 is LGHDT and CDR2 YNNKEL (reference sequence). The trim removed 4 bases at V and 3 bases at J, leaving 8 bases unmatched. This CDR3 has 15 amino acids. The CDR3 DNA reads TGTGCCAGCAGCCCTGGAACCGGGACAGAAGAGACCCAGTACTTC. This codes for CASSPGTGTEETQYF.